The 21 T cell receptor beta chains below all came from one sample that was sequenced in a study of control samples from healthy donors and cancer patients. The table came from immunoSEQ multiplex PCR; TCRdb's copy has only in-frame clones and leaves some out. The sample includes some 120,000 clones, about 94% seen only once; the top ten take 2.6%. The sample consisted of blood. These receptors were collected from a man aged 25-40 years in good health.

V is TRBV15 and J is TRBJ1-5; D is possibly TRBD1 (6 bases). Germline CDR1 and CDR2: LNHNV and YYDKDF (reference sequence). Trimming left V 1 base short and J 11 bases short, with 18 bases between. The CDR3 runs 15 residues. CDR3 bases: TGTGCCACCAGCAGAGCTAGGGGAGGGGGTACGGCCCAGCATTTT. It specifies CATSRARGGGTAQHF.

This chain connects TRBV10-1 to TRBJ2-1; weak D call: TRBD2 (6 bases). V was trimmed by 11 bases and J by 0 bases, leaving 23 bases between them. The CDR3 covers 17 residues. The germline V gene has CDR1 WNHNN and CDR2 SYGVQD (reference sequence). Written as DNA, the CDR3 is TGCGCCGGAGGGGTGGGCCGGGGCTGCTCCTCCTACAATGAGCAGTTCTTC. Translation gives CAGGVGRGCSSYNEQFF.

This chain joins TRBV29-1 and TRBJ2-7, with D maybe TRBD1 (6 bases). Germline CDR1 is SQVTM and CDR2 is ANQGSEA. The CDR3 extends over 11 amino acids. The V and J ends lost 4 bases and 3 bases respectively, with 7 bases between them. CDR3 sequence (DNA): TGCAGCGTTGTCAGGGGCTACGAGCAGTACTTC. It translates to CSVVRGYEQYF.

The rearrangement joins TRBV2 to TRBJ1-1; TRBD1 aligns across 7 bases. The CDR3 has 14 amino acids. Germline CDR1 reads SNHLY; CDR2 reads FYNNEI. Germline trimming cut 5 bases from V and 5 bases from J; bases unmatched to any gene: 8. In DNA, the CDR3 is TGTGCCAGCAGTCGACAGGGAGCGTTGACTGAAGCTTTCTTT. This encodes CASSRQGALTEAFF.

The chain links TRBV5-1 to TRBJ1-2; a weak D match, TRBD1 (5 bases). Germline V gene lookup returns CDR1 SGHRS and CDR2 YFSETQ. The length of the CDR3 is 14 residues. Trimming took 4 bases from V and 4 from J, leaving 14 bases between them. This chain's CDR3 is CASSLEGSTYGYTF. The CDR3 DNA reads TGCGCCAGCAGCCTGGAGGGGTCCACCTATGGCTACACCTTC.

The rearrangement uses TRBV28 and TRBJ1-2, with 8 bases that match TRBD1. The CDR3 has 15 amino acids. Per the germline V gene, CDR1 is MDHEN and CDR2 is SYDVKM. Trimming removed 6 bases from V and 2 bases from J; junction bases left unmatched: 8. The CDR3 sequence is CASRVGTGTNYGYTF. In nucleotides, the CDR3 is TGTGCCAGCAGGGTAGGGACAGGCACGAACTATGGCTACACCTTC.

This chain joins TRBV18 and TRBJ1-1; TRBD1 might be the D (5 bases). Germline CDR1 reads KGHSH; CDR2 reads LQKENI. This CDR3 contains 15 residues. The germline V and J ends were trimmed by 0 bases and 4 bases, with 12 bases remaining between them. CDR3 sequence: CASSPPSQGLTEAFF. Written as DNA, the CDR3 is TGTGCCAGCTCACCACCGAGCCAGGGACTCACTGAAGCTTTCTTT.

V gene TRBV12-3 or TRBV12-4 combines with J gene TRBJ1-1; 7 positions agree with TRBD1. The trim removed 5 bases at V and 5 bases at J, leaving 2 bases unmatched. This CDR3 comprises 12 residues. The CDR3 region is CASSQGGTEAFF. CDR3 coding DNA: TGTGCCAGCAGTCAGGGGGGGACTGAAGCTTTCTTT.

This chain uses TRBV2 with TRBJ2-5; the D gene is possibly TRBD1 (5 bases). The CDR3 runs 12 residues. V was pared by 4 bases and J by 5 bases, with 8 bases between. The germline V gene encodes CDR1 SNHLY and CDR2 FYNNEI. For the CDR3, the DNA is TGTGCCAGCAGTGCTAGGGGCGAGACCCAGTACTTC. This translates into CASSARGETQYF.

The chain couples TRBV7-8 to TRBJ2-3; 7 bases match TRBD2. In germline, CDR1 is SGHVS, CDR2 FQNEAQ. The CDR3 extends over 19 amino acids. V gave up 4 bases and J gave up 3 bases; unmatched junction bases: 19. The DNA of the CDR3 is TGTGCCAGCAGCTCTCGACTAGGAGCCAGCGGGGTAGTGACAGATACGCAGTATTTT. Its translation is CASSSRLGASGVVTDTQYF.

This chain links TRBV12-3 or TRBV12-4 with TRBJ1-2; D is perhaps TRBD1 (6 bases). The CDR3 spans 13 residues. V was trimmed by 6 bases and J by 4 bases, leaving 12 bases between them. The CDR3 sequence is CASSLGGSYGYTF. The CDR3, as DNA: TGTGCCAGCAGCCTAGGGGGTTCCTATGGCTACACCTTC.

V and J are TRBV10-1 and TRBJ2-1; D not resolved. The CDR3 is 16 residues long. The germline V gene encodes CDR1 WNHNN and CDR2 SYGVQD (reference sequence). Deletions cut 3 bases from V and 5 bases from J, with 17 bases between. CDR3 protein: CASSDPDADRDNEQFF. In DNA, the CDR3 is TGCGCCAGCAGTGATCCGGACGCGGATCGGGACAATGAGCAGTTCTTC.

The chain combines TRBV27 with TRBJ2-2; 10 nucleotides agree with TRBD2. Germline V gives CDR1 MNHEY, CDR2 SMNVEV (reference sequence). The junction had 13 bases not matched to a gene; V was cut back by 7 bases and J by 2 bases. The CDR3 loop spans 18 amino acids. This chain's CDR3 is CASTTRHSGGPNTGELFF. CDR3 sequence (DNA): TGTGCCAGCACCACTCGACATAGCGGGGGGCCCAACACCGGGGAGCTGTTTTTT.

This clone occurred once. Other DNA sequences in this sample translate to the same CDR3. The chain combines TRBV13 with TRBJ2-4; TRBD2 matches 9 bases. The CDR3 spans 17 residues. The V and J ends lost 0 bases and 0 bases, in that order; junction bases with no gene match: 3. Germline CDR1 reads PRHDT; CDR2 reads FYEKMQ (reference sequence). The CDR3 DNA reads TGTGCCAGCAGCTTAGGGACTAGCGGCCTAGCCAAAAACATTCAGTACTTC. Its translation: CASSLGTSGLAKNIQYF.

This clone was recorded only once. The CDR3 nucleotides read TGTGCCAGCAGCTTAGGGGGCAACCTAGCGTACAATGAGCAGTTCTTC. This encodes CASSLGGNLAYNEQFF. The chain joins TRBV7-8 to TRBJ2-1; D might be TRBD2 (6 bases). Germline loops: CDR1 SGHVS, CDR2 FQNEAQ. Between the trimmed V and J ends, which lost 1 base and 4 bases, there was a span of 14 bases. The CDR3 is made up of 16 amino acids.

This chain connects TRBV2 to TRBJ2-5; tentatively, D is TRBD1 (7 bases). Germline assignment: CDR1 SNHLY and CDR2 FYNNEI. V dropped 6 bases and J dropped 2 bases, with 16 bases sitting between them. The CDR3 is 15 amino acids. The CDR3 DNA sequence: TGTGCCAGCAGCCAGGGGGGTTGGGGACAAGAGACCCAGTACTTC. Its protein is CASSQGGWGQETQYF.

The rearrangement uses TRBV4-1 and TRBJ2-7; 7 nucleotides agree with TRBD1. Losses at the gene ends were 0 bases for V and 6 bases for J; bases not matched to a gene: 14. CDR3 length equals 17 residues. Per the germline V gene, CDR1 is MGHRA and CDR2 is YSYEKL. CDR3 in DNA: TGCGCCAGCAGCCAAGACCGTCCGGAGGCAGGGGGTGGCGAGCAGTACTTC. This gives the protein CASSQDRPEAGGGEQYF.

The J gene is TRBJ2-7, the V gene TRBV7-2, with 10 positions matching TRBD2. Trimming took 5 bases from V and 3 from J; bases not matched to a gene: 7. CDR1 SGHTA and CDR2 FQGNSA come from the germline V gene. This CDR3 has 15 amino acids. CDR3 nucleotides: TGTGCCAGCAGCCAAGGAGGACTAGCGGACTACGAGCAGTACGTC. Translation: CASSQGGLADYEQYV.

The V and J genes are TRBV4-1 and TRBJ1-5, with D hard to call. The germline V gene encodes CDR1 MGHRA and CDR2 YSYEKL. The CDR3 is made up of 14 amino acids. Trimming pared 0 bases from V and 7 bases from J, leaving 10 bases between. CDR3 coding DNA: TGCGCCAGCAGCCAAGAGTTACACAACCAGCCCCAGCATTTT. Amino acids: CASSQELHNQPQHF.

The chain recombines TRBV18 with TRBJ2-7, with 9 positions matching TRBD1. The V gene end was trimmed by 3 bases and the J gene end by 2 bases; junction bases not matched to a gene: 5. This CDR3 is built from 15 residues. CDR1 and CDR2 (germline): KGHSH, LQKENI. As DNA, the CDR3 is TGTGCCAGCTCACCCCCGGGACAGGGTGCCTACGAGCAGTACTTC. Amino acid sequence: CASSPPGQGAYEQYF.

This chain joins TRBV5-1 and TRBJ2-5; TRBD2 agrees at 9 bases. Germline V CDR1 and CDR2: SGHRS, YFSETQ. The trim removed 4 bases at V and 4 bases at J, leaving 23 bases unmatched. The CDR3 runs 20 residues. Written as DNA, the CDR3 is TGCGCCAGCAGCCTGGCTATAAAAGGGACTAGCATTAATCATCGAGAGACCCAGTACTTC. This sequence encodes CASSLAIKGTSINHRETQYF.